One and the same sample provided the 17 T cell receptor beta chains below, sequenced in a study of spatial heterogeneity in lung cancer. Stated time point: sample taken at primary tumor resection. Sequencing was performed on whole RNA extracted from tumor and nontumor lung tissue, or from frozen PBMC, and the material was left unsorted. MiXCR, run by TCRdb on the 5' RACE reads, gives a single entry per CDR3 protein. The table includes 25,000 or so distinct CDR3 sequences, 4% to 6% detected once. This specimen was PBMCs, taken at surgery. The origin of the receptors is a male donor with early-stage non-small cell lung cancer.

In this sample, this clonotype turned up many times. The chain uses TRBV20-1 and TRBJ2-7, with D perhaps TRBD1 or TRBD2 (5 bases each). Trimming took off 5 bases at V and 0 bases at J, with 17 bases between the two ends. Germline V gene lookup returns CDR1 DFQATT and CDR2 SNEGSKA (reference sequence). The CDR3 has 15 residues. The CDR3 spells CSAEIPGPSSYEQYF. In DNA, the CDR3 is TGCAGTGCTGAAATTCCGGGACCTAGCTCCTACGAGCAGTACTTC.

This clonotype was seen at least ten times. The chain recombines TRBV10-3 with TRBJ2-3, with 7 bases lining up with TRBD2. The germline gives CDR1 ENHRY, CDR2 SYGVKD. The ends lost 4 bases at V and 2 bases at J; junction bases unmatched: 9. The length of the CDR3 is 16 residues. The CDR3 DNA is TGTGCCATCAGTGGCCCGGCGGGGGACCTCACAGATACGCAGTATTTT. Protein sequence: CAISGPAGDLTDTQYF.

This clonotype appeared many times. This chain links TRBV24-1 with TRBJ2-1; D is perhaps TRBD2 (6 bases). Germline V gene sequence: CDR1 KGHDR, CDR2 SFDVKD. The CDR3 consists of 15 residues. V was clipped by 3 bases and J by 8 bases, with 16 bases between them. CDR3 residues: CATSDGTLVADEQFF. CDR3 nucleotide sequence: TGTGCCACCAGTGATGGGACTCTCGTCGCGGATGAGCAGTTCTTC.

In this sample, this clonotype turned up many times. The J gene is TRBJ1-6, the V gene TRBV6-5, with D unclear. Germline V gene data show CDR1 as MNHEY and CDR2 as SVGAGI. V lost 2 bases to trimming and J lost 0 bases, with 5 bases between them. The CDR3 totals 15 residues. The CDR3 region has the DNA TGTGCCAGCAGTTACGGGAGCTCCTATAATTCACCCCTCCACTTT. This encodes CASSYGSSYNSPLHF.

The chain uses TRBV6-1 and TRBJ2-7, with TRBD2 matching 10 bases. Germline V gene data show CDR1 as MNHNS and CDR2 as SASEGT. Trimming removed 6 bases from V and 3 bases from J; junction bases left unmatched: 8. The CDR3 is 15 amino acids. Here the CDR3 reads CASSPRLAGYYEQYF. As DNA, the CDR3 is TGTGCCAGCAGCCCTAGACTAGCGGGCTACTACGAGCAGTACTTC.

This clonotype is termed medium-sized. The chain combines TRBV28 with TRBJ2-7; D unclear. The CDR3 contains 13 residues. The germline V and J ends were trimmed by 2 bases and 0 bases, with 5 bases remaining between them. Germline CDR1 and CDR2: MDHEN and SYDVKM. The CDR3 sequence: CASSLGFSYEQYF. CDR3 DNA: TGTGCCAGCAGTTTAGGCTTCTCCTACGAGCAGTACTTC. Based on the CDR3 plus reference TRBV28 and TRBJ2-7, the full variable domain is DVKVTQSSRYLVKRTGEKVFLECVQDMDHENMFWYRQDPGLGLRLIYFSYDVKMKEKGDIPEGYSVSREKKERFSLILESASTNQTSMYLCASSLGFSYEQYFGPGTRLTVT.

This clonotype was counted many times. The chain couples TRBV21-1 to TRBJ1-5; TRBD1 was called by the table and not checked on the DNA. TRBV21-1 is annotated as a pseudogene. The CDR3 sequence is 18 residues long. The CDR3 sequence: CASSKDVGQGHSNQPQHF. The CDR3 region has the DNA TGTGCCAGCAGCAAAGATGTGGGACAGGGTCATAGCAATCAGCCCCAGCATTTT.

This clonotype was recorded at least ten times. CDR3 nucleotides: TGCAGTGCCCTCGCGGACAGGGGAAACACTGAAGCTTTCTTT. It yields the protein CSALADRGNTEAFF. The chain is built from TRBV20-1 and TRBJ1-1; 9 bases align to TRBD1. Germline V gene sequence: CDR1 DFQATT, CDR2 SNEGSKA (reference sequence). The ends lost 6 bases at V and 2 bases at J; junction bases unmatched: 7. The CDR3 contains 14 residues.

This clonotype showed up many times. The chain joins TRBV24-1 to TRBJ2-2; a weak D match, TRBD2 (5 bases). Trimming took 4 bases from V and 6 from J, leaving 14 bases between them. The CDR3 loop spans 15 amino acids. Per the germline V gene, CDR1 is KGHDR and CDR2 is SFDVKD. CDR3 coding DNA: TGTGCCACCAGTGAGGCGAGCTACGGGGCCGGGGAGCTGTTTTTT. It codes for CATSEASYGAGELFF.

In its sample, this clonotype was seen many times. The rearrangement uses TRBV3-1 and TRBJ2-2, with 8 bases identical to TRBD1. Germline V lookup: CDR1 LGHDT, CDR2 YNNKEL (reference sequence). The CDR3 spans 13 residues. V lost 4 bases, J lost 6 bases, and 1 base stayed unmatched. CDR3 amino acids: CASSLQGAGELFF. In DNA form, the CDR3 reads TGTGCCAGCAGCCTACAGGGGGCCGGGGAGCTGTTTTTT.

This clonotype was counted ten times or more. The rearrangement links TRBV7-2 to TRBJ2-1, with TRBD1 identical over 9 bases. The V gene's germline CDR1 is SGHTA and CDR2 FQGNSA. V gave up 5 bases and J gave up 5 bases; unmatched junction bases: 10. The CDR3 totals 16 residues. The DNA of the CDR3 is TGTGCCAGCAGCCCAGGGAGGGGACAGGGCAACAATGAGCAGTTCTTC. Translating it yields CASSPGRGQGNNEQFF. The full variable domain, its missing parts supplied by reference TRBV7-2 and TRBJ2-1, is GAGVSQSPSNKVTEKGKDVELRCDPISGHTALYWYRQSLGQGLEFLIYFQGNSAPDKSGLPSDRFSAERTGGSVSTLTIQRTQQEDSAVYLCASSPGRGQGNNEQFFGPGTRLTVL.

The sample holds many counts of this clonotype. The rearrangement uses TRBV18 and TRBJ1-3, with D tentatively TRBD1 (5 bases). The V and J ends lost 4 bases and 0 bases respectively, with 10 bases between them. Germline values: CDR1 KGHSH, CDR2 LQKENI. This CDR3 comprises 15 residues. Here the CDR3 reads CASSRDRSSGNTIYF. CDR3 nucleotide sequence: TGTGCCAGCTCACGGGACCGGAGCTCTGGAAACACCATATATTTT.

This clonotype was recorded many times. This chain connects TRBV11-1 to TRBJ2-5, with unresolved D. V lost 5 bases to trimming and J lost 2 bases, with 12 bases between them. This CDR3 contains 14 residues. Germline V gene lookup returns CDR1 SGHAT and CDR2 FQDESV (reference sequence). CDR3 DNA sequence: TGTGCCAGCAGCCCCCGTGAAGCGCAAGAGACCCAGTACTTC. It codes for CASSPREAQETQYF.

This clonotype was counted ten times or more. The rearrangement joins TRBV20-1 to TRBJ1-5; 7 bases line up with TRBD1. CDR1 is DFQATT and CDR2 is SNEGSKA in the germline V gene (reference sequence). The CDR3 is made up of 17 amino acids. Trimming took 1 base from V and 2 from J; bases not matched to a gene: 11. CDR3 region: CSARAVGTQGGNQPQHF. The CDR3 region has the DNA TGCAGTGCTAGAGCCGTTGGGACCCAGGGGGGCAATCAGCCCCAGCATTTT.

The table lists this clonotype with many counts. This chain joins TRBV12-3 or TRBV12-4 and TRBJ2-5, with D hard to call. Trimming removed 3 bases from V and 2 bases from J, with 4 bases in between. The CDR3 consists of 12 residues. The CDR3 sequence: CASSFVQETQYF. CDR3 bases: TGTGCCAGCAGTTTCGTACAAGAGACCCAGTACTTC.

This clonotype was seen many times. V and J are TRBV5-6 and TRBJ2-4; D is undetermined. From germline, CDR1 is SGHDT and CDR2 YYEEEE. Trimming cost V 2 bases and J 13 bases, with 13 bases left between them. The CDR3 extends over 12 amino acids. CDR3 protein: CASSLRQVGQYF. The CDR3 coding sequence is TGTGCCAGCAGCTTACGGCAAGTGGGGCAGTACTTC.

This clonotype was recorded at least ten times. The chain joins TRBV5-1 to TRBJ2-5; D is unclear. CDR3 length: 12 residues. Germline V gives CDR1 SGHRS, CDR2 YFSETQ. V was cut by 0 bases and J by 5 bases, with 5 bases left in between. CDR3 nucleotides: TGCGCCAGCAGCTTGGATAGTGAGACCCAGTACTTC. The encoded protein is CASSLDSETQYF. Full variable domain (remainder filled in from reference TRBV5-1 and TRBJ2-5): KAGVTQTPRYLIKTRGQQVTLSCSPISGHRSVSWYQQTPGQGLQFLFEYFSETQRNKGNFPGRFSGRQFSNSRSEMNVSTLELGDSALYLCASSLDSETQYFGPGTRLLVL.